This TCR beta chain was sequenced for a study of T cell repertoires in aging, cancer and after chemotherapy. Across the whole study: Patients with chronic lymphocytic leukemia were sampled before and after fludarabine- or bendamustine-based chemotherapy. Regarding the study as a whole: Thymic emigration or peripheral T cell expansion may be impaired by lymphoid organ infiltration in hematological cancer.

For this clonotype: Its antigen is still unknown. A much larger clonotype is one base distant, so this may be a read error.

Multiplex touch-down PCR with TRB-A/B primers amplified rearranged V-D-J TRB sequences. One entry per CDR3 protein results from TCRdb running MiXCR on the multiplex PCR reads. The sample has around 8,800 distinct CDR3 sequences; more than 20% are singletons. The template was genomic DNA from peripheral blood, not RNA. This CDR3 has 14 amino acids. The germline CDR1 and CDR2 sequences are MNHEY and SMNVEV (reference sequence). With V trimmed by 6 bases and J by 0 bases, 2 bases remained unmatched. The rearrangement links TRBV27 to TRBJ2-7; TRBD2 matches 10 bases. The receptor's source is a human donor with a blood cancer. The donor label of this sample is uncertain. The sequenced sample was blood. Here the CDR3 reads CASSWTSGSYEQYF. The CDR3 DNA sequence: TGTGCCAGCAGCTGGACTAGCGGCTCCTACGAGCAGTACTTC.